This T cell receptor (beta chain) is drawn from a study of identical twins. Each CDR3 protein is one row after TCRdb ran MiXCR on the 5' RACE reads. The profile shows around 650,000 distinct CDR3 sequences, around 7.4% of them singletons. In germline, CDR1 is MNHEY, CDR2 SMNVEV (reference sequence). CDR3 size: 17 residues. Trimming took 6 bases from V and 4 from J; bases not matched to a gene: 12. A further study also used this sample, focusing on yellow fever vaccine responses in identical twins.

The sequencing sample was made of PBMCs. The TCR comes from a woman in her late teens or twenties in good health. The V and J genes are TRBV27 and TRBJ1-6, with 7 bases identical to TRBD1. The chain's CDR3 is CASRPVQDRPYNSPLHF. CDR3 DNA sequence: TGTGCCAGCAGGCCAGTCCAGGACAGGCCATATAATTCACCCCTCCACTTT.